Listed below are T cell receptor beta chains from one sample, sequenced in a study of cytomegalovirus exposure and HLA in healthy donors. TCRdb's table, derived via immunoSEQ multiplex PCR, lists solely in-frame clones and lacks some. Its clone listing holds 100,000 to 150,000 clones. Input material: PBMCs. These receptors all stem from a man aged 18 to 35 in good health and CMV-seronegative. The CDR3 runs from the conserved cysteine through the conserved F or W.

>TRBJ1-2|TRBV6-5
CASRRQGLNYGYTF
>TRBJ1-1|TRBV7-9
CASSLSSTEAFF
>TRBJ2-1|TRBV5-1
CASSSTTRAGGSYNEQFF
>TRBJ1-1|TRBV15
CATSFPPGDVLGNTEAFF
>TRBJ2-1|TRBV9
CASSTTAGQGMNEQFF
>TRBJ1-1|TRBV4-1
CASSQNVAQGRGAEAFF
>TRBJ2-6|TRBV5-1
CASSDPTGAGANVLTF
>TRBJ1-5|TRBV19
CASSLYWDISQPQHF
>TRBJ2-7|TRBV11-2
CASSLLAGVYEQYF
>TRBJ2-7|TRBV6-1
CASSLWTGGSYEQYF
>TRBJ2-3|TRBV27
CASSLQGSSTDTQYF
>TRBJ2-3|TRBV28
CASSRLAGGTDTQYF
>TRBJ2-7|TRBV5-1
CASSLGRVEYEQYF
>TRBJ1-5|TRBV5-1
CASSLGDIHNQPQHF
>TRBJ1-1|TRBV7-2
CASSLITEAFF
>TRBJ2-7|TRBV28
CASSLSGAGSNEQYF
>TRBJ1-6|TRBV7-9
CASSLEAGRDSPLHF
>TRBJ2-3|TRBV7-6
CASRPSAGDTQYF
>TRBJ2-7|TRBV6-1
CASRDRVAPNEQYF
>TRBJ2-2|TRBV30
CAWSAGSPGELFF
>TRBJ1-2|TRBV5-4
CASSFQRGSRTNYGYTF
>TRBJ2-1|TRBV2
CASSEDWQGEQFF
>TRBJ1-1|TRBV28
CASSSHAGRTLEAFF
>TRBJ2-6|TRBV19
CASTLGEVAGANVLTF
>TRBJ2-2|TRBV9
CATARDTNTGELFF
>TRBJ2-3|TRBV5-1
CASSPGGQGLSDTQYF